One and the same sample provided the 21 T cell receptor beta chains below, sequenced in a study of prognosis after radiotherapy for stage I lung cancer. Multiplex PCR in two rounds served to amplify TCR beta CDR3 from genomic DNA. Round one of PCR was performed, and it used primers specific to each TRBV and TRBJ gene. TCRdb used MiXCR to reprocess the multiplex PCR reads, holding one entry per CDR3 protein. The sample includes roughly 30,000 distinct CDR3 sequences, roughly 40% of them seen just once. The specimen was PBMCs, collected before or after stereotactic body radiation therapy (not recorded which). The receptors originated from a donor over 45 with non-small cell lung cancer.

This clonotype was seen repeatedly, ten times or more. This rearrangement joins TRBV19 to TRBJ1-1, with a tentative D call TRBD1 (5 bases). CDR1 is LNHDA and CDR2 is SQIVND in the germline V gene (reference sequence). Trimming removed 7 bases from V and 4 bases from J, with 13 bases in between. The CDR3 covers 13 residues. The CDR3 loop is CASTRAEGTEAFF. The CDR3 DNA sequence: TGTGCCAGTACCAGGGCAGAGGGCACTGAAGCTTTCTTT.

This clonotype was counted between two and nine times. A far more abundant clone sits one base away, making this likely a read error. The chain combines TRBV6-6 with TRBJ2-7, with D uncertain. This CDR3 contains 12 residues. From germline, CDR1 is MNHNY and CDR2 SVGAGI (reference sequence). The CDR3 DNA is TGTGCCAGCAGTTACTCGACCTACGAGAAGTACTTC. Translation: CASSYSTYEKYF.

At least ten counts were recorded for this clonotype. The J gene is TRBJ1-3, the V gene TRBV18; 7 nucleotides line up with TRBD1. The germline CDR1 and CDR2 sequences are KGHSH and LQKENI. The junction had 5 bases not matched to a gene; V was cut back by 5 bases and J by 4 bases. This CDR3 has 14 amino acids. The CDR3 region has the DNA TGTGCCAGCTCAAGACAGGGTTCGGGAAACACCATATATTTT. Translated, it gives CASSRQGSGNTIYF.

This clonotype has a count of ten or more. The chain uses TRBV9 and TRBJ2-5, with D possibly matching TRBD1 (6 bases). CDR1 and CDR2 from the germline V gene are SGDLS and YYNGEE. Trimming shortened V by 0 bases and J by 2 bases, and 8 bases separated the two germline ends. This CDR3 has 14 residues. The CDR3 nucleotides are TGTGCCAGCAGCGTAGGAGGGGGACAAGAGACCCAGTACTTC. The encoded protein is CASSVGGGQETQYF.

This clonotype was detected ten times or more. This chain joins TRBV19 and TRBJ1-2, with D unresolved. The CDR3 contains 13 residues. CDR1 LNHDA and CDR2 SQIVND come from the germline V gene (reference sequence). The V gene lost 5 bases and the J gene lost 5 bases, with 12 bases spanning the gap. CDR3 region: CASSPRPGYGYTF. CDR3 DNA: TGTGCCAGTAGTCCAAGGCCGGGTTATGGCTACACCTTC.

This clonotype has at least ten counts. The chain recombines TRBV7-9 with TRBJ2-1, with D maybe TRBD1 (6 bases). The CDR3 sequence is 12 residues long. Per germline, CDR1 SEHNR and CDR2 FQNEAQ (reference sequence). Trimming removed 3 bases from V and 10 bases from J, with 10 bases in between. This chain's CDR3 is CASSFPRGEQFF. The CDR3 nucleotides are TGTGCCAGCAGCTTCCCTAGGGGGGAGCAGTTCTTC.

This clonotype was seen repeatedly, ten times or more. This rearrangement joins TRBV19 to TRBJ2-1; 10 bases match TRBD1. Per the germline V gene, CDR1 is LNHDA and CDR2 is SQIVND (reference sequence). The CDR3 has 15 residues. J gave up 8 bases and V 4 bases, and 8 bases lay outside the gene matches. This CDR3 is CASSRPGTGVHEQFF. The CDR3 DNA follows: TGTGCCAGTAGTAGACCCGGGACAGGGGTCCATGAGCAGTTCTTC.

This clonotype was found many times. This chain connects TRBV4-1 to TRBJ1-2; D gene unclear. With 0 bases removed from V and 4 bases from J, the gap between germline ends came to 12 bases. The CDR3 totals 15 residues. Germline values: CDR1 MGHRA, CDR2 YSYEKL. The CDR3 DNA follows: TGCGCCAGCAGCCAAGATGGATCCGGTAGCTATGGCTACACCTTC. The encoded protein is CASSQDGSGSYGYTF.

This clonotype was detected many times. J is TRBJ2-7 and V is TRBV4-2; D is possibly TRBD2 (5 bases). CDR1 and CDR2 from the germline V gene are LGHNA and YNFKEQ. Trimming cost V 1 base and J 3 bases, with 10 bases left between them. This CDR3 spans 14 amino acids. The CDR3 here is CASSQGTGNYEQYF. The CDR3 DNA sequence: TGTGCCAGCAGCCAAGGGACGGGAAACTACGAGCAGTACTTC.

The chain employs TRBV15 and TRBJ2-1, with 9 nucleotides matching TRBD1. The J segment lost 5 bases and the V segment lost 0 bases, leaving 14 bases of the junction unmatched. The germline gives CDR1 LNHNV, CDR2 YYDKDF (reference sequence). The CDR3 sequence is 19 residues long. As DNA, the CDR3 is TGTGCCACCAGCAGAGATACAGGGGGCGTTGGGGACAAAAACAATGAGCAGTTCTTC. As protein: CATSRDTGGVGDKNNEQFF.

The V gene is TRBV6-2 or TRBV6-3, the J gene TRBJ1-2; no definite D call. V was cut by 6 bases and J by 2 bases, with 13 bases left in between. CDR1 and CDR2 from the germline V gene are MNHEY and SVGEGT. There are 14 residues in the CDR3. The CDR3: CASRKGRPNYGYTF. The CDR3 nucleotides read TGTGCCAGCAGAAAAGGACGGCCAAACTATGGCTACACCTTC.

Notes on this clonotype: At one boundary the junction diverges from the germline segment, which might be a read error. The chain couples TRBV6-1 to TRBJ1-5; D is uncertain. CDR3 length: 15 amino acids. Germline values: CDR1 MNHNS, CDR2 SASEGT. The CDR3 spells CAGSQGPGGNQPQHF. The CDR3 DNA follows: TGTGCCGGCAGCCAAGGTCCTGGGGGCAATCAGCCCCAGCATTTT.

Ten or more counts support this clonotype. The gene calls are TRBV30 and TRBJ2-5; D unresolved. The V gene's germline CDR1 is GTSNPN and CDR2 SVGIG (reference sequence). The CDR3 runs 15 residues. V was shortened by 1 base and J by 0 bases, with 12 bases between the two germline ends. CDR3 in amino acids: CAWSGKQAYQETQYF. CDR3 nucleotide sequence: TGTGCCTGGAGTGGAAAACAAGCGTACCAAGAGACCCAGTACTTC.

Comment on this clonotype: A read error is possible here, since a much larger clone lies one base away. This chain links TRBV11-1 with TRBJ2-1; D remains unclear. Looked up from germline, CDR1 is SGHAT and CDR2 is FQDESV (reference sequence). The length of the CDR3 is 12 residues. Written as DNA, the CDR3 is TGTGCCAGCAGCGGAACGATCAATGAGCATCTCTTC. As protein: CASSGTINEHLF. The whole variable domain, filled in from reference TRBV11-1 and TRBJ2-1, reads EAEVAQSPRYKITEKSQAVAFWCDPISGHATLYWYRQILGQGPELLVQFQDESVVDDSQLPKDRFSAERLKGVDSTLKIQPAELGDSAMYLCASSGTINEHLFGPGTRLTVL.

This clonotype showed up many times. A much larger clone differs from this one at a single base, so this may be a read error. This CDR3 is CATEREAETTQYF. The CDR3 nucleotides are TGTGCCACTGAGCGTGAAGCGGAGACAACGCAGTATTTT. The J gene is TRBJ2-3, the V gene TRBV7-9; weak D call: TRBD2 (5 bases). The CDR3 contains 13 residues. The germline V and J ends were trimmed by 10 bases and 9 bases, with 20 bases remaining between them. Germline V lookup: CDR1 SEHNR, CDR2 FQNEAQ (reference sequence).

In this sample, this clonotype turned up once. It is likely a read error: a sequence one base away is far more abundant. The rearrangement joins TRBV2 to TRBJ2-1; perhaps TRBD2 as D (6 bases). Germline-derived CDR1 and CDR2 are SNHLY and FYNNEI. V was cut by 2 bases and J by 5 bases, with 16 bases left in between. The CDR3 consists of 16 residues. Here the CDR3 reads CASSETPSAINNEQFF. In DNA, the CDR3 is TGTGCCAGCAGTGAAACTCCTAGCGCAATAAACAATGAGCAGTTCTTC.

The chain links TRBV7-9 to TRBJ1-6; 10 bases are shared with TRBD1. Trimming cost V 0 bases and J 7 bases; bases outside gene matches: 12. CDR1 is SEHNR and CDR2 is FQNEAQ in the germline V gene (reference sequence). The CDR3 consists of 19 residues. The CDR3 DNA reads TGTGCCAGCAGCTTAGCGCTCGGGACAGGGGCGCCTCTGAATTCACCCCTCCACTTT. The encoded protein is CASSLALGTGAPLNSPLHF.

On this clonotype itself: A far bigger clonotype differs at one base, so this is likely a read error. The gene calls are TRBV6-1 and TRBJ2-7; perhaps D is TRBD1 or TRBD2 (5 bases each). The better agreement between TRBJ2-5 and the DNA end casts doubt on the J call. Germline CDR1 MNHNS, CDR2 SASEGT. This CDR3 is 14 amino acids long. Written as DNA, the CDR3 is TGTGCCAGCGAGTCGGGGTGGGGGCAAGAGACCCAGTACTTC. Translating it yields CASESGWGQETQYF.

This chain uses TRBV24-1 with TRBJ2-3, with D perhaps being TRBD1 or TRBD2 (5 bases each). The CDR3 has 14 amino acids. Germline loops: CDR1 KGHDR, CDR2 SFDVKD. V was pared by 4 bases and J by 6 bases, with 13 bases between. Here the CDR3 DNA reads TGTGCCACCAGTGACTACGGGGCCGGGGATACGCAGTATTTT. This sequence encodes CATSDYGAGDTQYF.

This clonotype was seen ten or more times. The chain employs TRBV6-1 and TRBJ2-7, with D possibly being TRBD2 (6 bases). V dropped 2 bases and J dropped 7 bases, with 9 bases sitting between them. The length of the CDR3 is 12 residues. Germline CDR1 is MNHNS and CDR2 is SASEGT. CDR3 in DNA: TGTGCCAGCAGTGAAAACGGGGGTGAGCAGTACTTC. Its protein product is CASSENGGEQYF.

J is TRBJ1-1 and V is TRBV7-2; D is unclear. This CDR3 has 13 amino acids. In germline, CDR1 is SGHTA, CDR2 FQGNSA. V lost 4 bases and J 5 bases, leaving 11 bases between the germline ends. CDR3 sequence reads: CASSSQAGTEAFF. CDR3 coding DNA: TGTGCCAGCAGCTCGCAGGCGGGGACTGAAGCTTTCTTT.